This T cell receptor beta chain was profiled in a study of T cells in Graves' hyperthyroidism and ophthalmopathy. Study-wide background: Peripheral blood draws took place at initial diagnosis, ahead of any treatment. Study-wide results and limits: Before onset, ophthalmopathy was predicted by the model a median 6.5 months earlier. The majority of expanded thyroid clonotypes above 0.001 also appeared in blood.

This clonotype was seen more than once but under ten times. Antigen specificity is unknown. CDR3 length: 16 residues. Germline V CDR1 and CDR2: DFQATT, SNEGSKA (reference sequence). V lost 3 bases and J lost 6; bases outside the gene matches: 10. Regions amplified from RNA transcripts were the TCR beta CDR3 regions. RT-PCR in the first round (using the HTBI primer set) targeted the TCR CDR3. TCRdb recomputed calls from the multiplex PCR reads with MiXCR, one row per CDR3 protein. The sample contains about 400,000 distinct CDR3 sequences, around 25% of which appear only once. The gene calls are TRBV20-1 and TRBJ2-1; TRBD2 agrees at 11 bases. Sequenced input: blood. The sequence came from a man aged 50-59 years with Graves' hyperthyroidism. DNA for the CDR3: TGCAGTGCTAGGGTGCGTGGACTAGCGGGTGGCAATGAGCAGTTCTTC. Its protein product is CSARVRGLAGGNEQFF.